The TCR beta chain under discussion was sequenced for a study of blood T cell repertoires in COVID-19. Study as a whole: Donors in the United States, Italy and Spain gave samples during acute or convalescent COVID-19. The cDNA or gDNA used as material had been derived from T cells, B-cell-depleted T cells, or PBMCs.

Per the study methods: Amplification of reference gene primers provided the estimated nucleated cell counts. Assay used: immunoSEQ multiplex PCR; TCRdb lists only in-frame clones, some missing. The D gene and trimming were derived from the DNA, and the V and J assignments and clone size from that table. This sample has 130,000 or so clones, with over 75% found just once. Trimming removed 1 base from V and 1 base from J, with 11 bases in between. This CDR3 has 15 residues. CDR1 is SGHDT, CDR2 YYEEEE, per germline. The sample was peripheral blood. The V and J genes are TRBV5-6 and TRBJ1-1; weak D call: TRBD1 (6 bases). This clonotype was sampled from a human donor in a cohort sampled during active COVID-19. The CDR3 DNA reads TGTGCCAGCAGCTTGATCTCACAGGGGAACACTGAAGCTTTCTTT. The encoded protein is CASSLISQGNTEAFF.